The present T cell receptor (beta chain) was sequenced within a study of T-cell memory formation after mild COVID-19. In the study overall: Largely, the TCR clusters proved donor specific. Study-wide points: In pre-infection memory, a portion of responding clones appeared, which suggested that cross-reactive memory joined. There was a balanced CD4/CD8 profile in clones contracting day 15 to 85, and later expanders leaned CD4+.

5'RACE primed at constant segments yielded TCR alpha and TCR beta cDNA libraries bearing sample barcodes and UMIs. TCRdb re-derived calls from the 5' RACE reads in MiXCR, one entry per CDR3 protein. The table lists 150,000 to 200,000 distinct CDR3 sequences, more than 9% of them singletons. A note on this clonotype: Its antigen is currently unknown.

The CDR3 is 15 amino acids. The chain combines TRBV1 with TRBJ2-5; the table's D call TRBD2 went unverified against the DNA. TRBV1 is flagged as a pseudogene. Sequencing input: PBMCs or a T cell subset sorted from them (not recorded which). The sequence came from a man younger than 35 who had mild COVID-19 (a few samples of this study predate the infection). Cell type and time point are not known. The CDR3 is CTSSQEGLNQETQYF. CDR3 DNA sequence: TGCACCAGCAGCCAAGAGGGCCTAAACCAAGAGACCCAGTACTTC.